One sample yielded the 18 T cell receptor beta chains listed below, sequenced in a study of shared clonotypes between healthy human individuals. Only in-frame clones appear in the TCRdb table, and some are missing; sequencing was by immunoSEQ multiplex PCR. The table has 1,500,000 or so clones, 98% seen once. Sequencing input: naive CD4+ T cells sorted from blood. Specified subset: CD45RA+ positively selected. All receptors derive from a man between 25 and 39 years old in good health.

The chain combines TRBV21-1 with TRBJ2-7; TRBD2, the D gene given by the table, was not confirmed from the DNA. TRBV21-1 is tagged as a pseudogene. The CDR3 totals 16 residues. The CDR3 DNA follows: TGTGCCAGCAGCAATCCCAAGACTAGCATCCCCACCGAGCAGTACTTC. Protein product: CASSNPKTSIPTEQYF.

The chain is built from TRBV4-3 and TRBJ1-1, with D unclear. The CDR3 has 13 residues. Trimming took off 8 bases at V and 2 bases at J, with 12 bases between the two ends. Germline lookup yields CDR1 LGHNA and CDR2 YSLEER. The CDR3 bases are TGCGCCAGCGGATCCGGGGTTAACACTGAAGCTTTCTTT. Its protein product is CASGSGVNTEAFF.

The gene calls are TRBV6-6 and TRBJ1-3; 7 bases map to TRBD1. CDR1 is MNHNY and CDR2 is SVGAGI in the germline V gene (reference sequence). The ends lost 6 bases at V and 4 bases at J; junction bases unmatched: 6. The CDR3 has 14 amino acids. The CDR3 region has the DNA TGTGCCAGCAGCCCCGGGACAGCCGGAAACACCATATATTTT. This translates into CASSPGTAGNTIYF.

V is TRBV19 and J is TRBJ1-1; 9 nucleotides agree with TRBD1. Germline V gene lookup returns CDR1 LNHDA and CDR2 SQIVND (reference sequence). The CDR3 spans 16 residues. V lost 7 bases, J lost 0 bases, and 9 bases stayed unmatched. Here the CDR3 DNA reads TGTGCCAGTACCCGTCCCGGGACAGGGATGAACACTGAAGCTTTCTTT. Translating gives CASTRPGTGMNTEAFF.

The chain couples TRBV7-2 to TRBJ2-7, with a weak D call TRBD1 (6 bases). Germline V gives CDR1 SGHTA, CDR2 FQGNSA. The CDR3 spans 15 residues. V shed 1 base and J shed 0 bases, with 10 bases lying between them. CDR3 coding DNA: TGTGCCAGCAGCTTAGGGACAGTGTACTCCTACGAGCAGTACTTC. It yields the protein CASSLGTVYSYEQYF.

The chain uses TRBV6-5 and TRBJ2-1, with D possibly being TRBD1 (5 bases). Per the germline V gene, CDR1 is MNHEY and CDR2 is SVGAGI. The CDR3 length is 15 residues. V dropped 5 bases and J dropped 0 bases, with 11 bases sitting between them. As DNA, the CDR3 is TGTGCCAGCAGTCTGACAGCTTACTCCTACAATGAGCAGTTCTTC. Translating it yields CASSLTAYSYNEQFF.

The J gene is TRBJ2-3, the V gene TRBV5-1, with 8 bases that match TRBD1. Trimming cost V 4 bases and J 6 bases; bases outside gene matches: 7. The CDR3 has 14 amino acids. CDR1 SGHRS and CDR2 YFSETQ come from the germline V gene. CDR3 sequence reads: CASSIDGQGDTQYF. In DNA form, the CDR3 reads TGCGCCAGCAGCATAGACGGACAGGGCGATACGCAGTATTTT.

This clone was picked up one time. For the CDR3, the DNA is TGTGCCATCAGGGGACAGGGGAAACTCTACGAGCAGTACTTC. Protein sequence: CAIRGQGKLYEQYF. This chain uses TRBV10-3 with TRBJ2-7; 10 bases agree with TRBD1. Trimming cost V 6 bases and J 3 bases; bases outside gene matches: 5. Germline CDR1 ENHRY, CDR2 SYGVKD. The CDR3 loop spans 14 amino acids.

The rearrangement uses TRBV28 and TRBJ2-7, with TRBD2 matching over 13 bases. Germline V gives CDR1 MDHEN, CDR2 SYDVKM. With 6 bases clipped from V and 0 bases from J, the junction kept 26 bases outside the gene matches. The length of the CDR3 is 23 residues. The CDR3 loop reads CASRPSVGTGRLAGGRPSYEQYF. CDR3 bases: TGTGCCAGCAGACCGAGCGTAGGGACAGGAAGACTAGCGGGGGGACGACCCTCCTACGAGCAGTACTTC.

The chain employs TRBV30 and TRBJ1-1; 10 bases align to TRBD1. Germline V gene sequence: CDR1 GTSNPN, CDR2 SVGIG (reference sequence). The V segment lost 7 bases and the J segment 5 bases; nucleotides outside the gene matches: 4. This CDR3 contains 12 residues. The CDR3 sequence: CAYGTGVTEAFF. The CDR3 DNA is TGTGCCTACGGGACAGGGGTAACTGAAGCTTTCTTT.

V usage is TRBV28 and J usage is TRBJ1-2; 9 nucleotides align to TRBD1. Germline V gene lookup returns CDR1 MDHEN and CDR2 SYDVKM. V dropped 5 bases and J dropped 4; count of bases not matched to a gene: 8. The CDR3 is 15 residues long. The CDR3 coding sequence is TGTGCCAGCAGTCCAGGGACAGGGACTTCCTATGGCTACACCTTC. This sequence encodes CASSPGTGTSYGYTF.

The J gene is TRBJ1-1, the V gene TRBV25-1; 11 bases are shared with TRBD1. Unmatched junction bases numbered 0, after V lost 8 bases and J lost 1 base. Per the germline V gene, CDR1 is MGHDK and CDR2 is SYGVNS. There are 13 residues in the CDR3. CDR3 DNA sequence: TGTGCCAGCGGACAGGGGGCGAACACTGAAGCTTTCTTT. Translation gives CASGQGANTEAFF.

This chain joins TRBV28 and TRBJ2-1, with unresolved D. V lost 5 bases and J 8 bases, leaving 13 bases between the germline ends. In germline, CDR1 is MDHEN, CDR2 SYDVKM. This CDR3 has 13 residues. The CDR3 sequence is CASSHPMRDEQFF. In DNA form, the CDR3 reads TGTGCCAGCAGTCACCCCATGAGAGATGAGCAGTTCTTC.

This clone is a singleton in its sample. The chain employs TRBV2 and TRBJ2-1, with D uncertain. CDR3 size: 11 residues. Per germline, CDR1 SNHLY and CDR2 FYNNEI. Trimming removed 7 bases from V and 8 bases from J, with 9 bases in between. The CDR3 nucleotides are TGTGCCAGCAATCGGGCAGATGAGCAGTTCTTC. This sequence encodes CASNRADEQFF. The full variable domain, its missing parts supplied by reference TRBV2 and TRBJ2-1, is EPEVTQTPSHQVTQMGQEVILRCVPISNHLYFYWYRQILGQKVEFLVSFYNNEISEKSEIFDDQFSVERPDGSNFTLKIRSTKLEDSAMYFCASNRADEQFFGPGTRLTVL.

The V and J genes are TRBV29-1 and TRBJ2-1, with 9 bases aligning to TRBD2. Per germline, CDR1 SQVTM and CDR2 ANQGSEA. With 4 bases clipped from V and 1 base from J, the junction kept 5 bases outside the gene matches. The CDR3 spans 15 residues. Here the CDR3 DNA reads TGCAGCGTTGGGTCTGCGGGAGGGTCCTACAATGAGCAGTTCTTC. The encoded protein is CSVGSAGGSYNEQFF.

The DNA for the CDR3 is TGTGCCAGCAGATCTTCGACAGGGGTAAACACTGAAGCTTTCTTT. This encodes CASRSSTGVNTEAFF. The chain recombines TRBV5-4 with TRBJ1-1; 8 bases agree with TRBD1. The CDR3 length is 15 residues. J lost 2 bases, V lost 5 bases, and 8 bases had no gene match. Germline V CDR1 and CDR2: SGHNT, YYREEE (reference sequence). Supplemented by reference TRBV5-4 and TRBJ1-1, the full variable domain reads ETGVTQSPTHLIKTRGQQVTLRCSSQSGHNTVSWYQQALGQGPQFIFQYYREEENGRGNFPPRFSGLQFPNYSSELNVNALELDDSALYLCASRSSTGVNTEAFFGQGTRLTVV.

The chain combines TRBV2 with TRBJ1-2; D gene ambiguous. V lost 2 bases, J lost 3 bases, and 1 base lay in between. The CDR3 consists of 11 residues. Germline values: CDR1 SNHLY, CDR2 FYNNEI. DNA of the CDR3: TGTGCCAGCAGTGAACACTATGGCTACACCTTC. This translates into CASSEHYGYTF.

The chain carries TRBV15 and TRBJ2-7; D remains unclear. With 0 bases removed from V and 12 bases from J, the gap between germline ends came to 15 bases. The length of the CDR3 is 13 residues. From germline, CDR1 is LNHNV and CDR2 YYDKDF (reference sequence). The CDR3 sequence: CATSRDWGGHSYF. In DNA form, the CDR3 reads TGTGCCACCAGCAGAGATTGGGGTGGCCATTCGTACTTC.